One sample yielded the 11 T cell receptor beta chains listed below, sequenced in a study of cytomegalovirus exposure and HLA in healthy donors. PCR involved 60 Vbeta and 13 Jbeta primers. Assay used: immunoSEQ multiplex PCR; TCRdb lists only in-frame clones, some missing. Of about 160,000 clones listed, approximately 88% are singletons. The sequenced material came from PBMCs. These receptors originate from a man younger than 45 in good health and CMV-seronegative.

This clone was found once. This chain uses TRBV7-9 with TRBJ2-3, with D possibly matching TRBD2 (6 bases). The CDR3 has 14 amino acids. Germline V lookup: CDR1 SEHNR, CDR2 FQNEAQ (reference sequence). V dropped 6 bases and J dropped 2 bases, with 12 bases sitting between them. CDR3 in DNA: TGTGCCAGCAGACCCGGGAGCAACACAGATACGCAGTATTTT. This encodes CASRPGSNTDTQYF.

The rearrangement joins TRBV18 to TRBJ2-7; 13 bases fit TRBD2. This CDR3 contains 18 residues. V gave up 3 bases and J gave up 2 bases; unmatched junction bases: 10. Germline V gene sequence: CDR1 KGHSH, CDR2 LQKENI. CDR3 region: CASSPAGLAGKKAYEQYF. In nucleotides, the CDR3 is TGTGCCAGCTCACCTGCGGGACTAGCGGGAAAAAAGGCCTACGAGCAGTACTTC.

This clone was detected only a few times. This chain links TRBV6-5 with TRBJ2-6; D is possibly TRBD1 (6 bases). This CDR3 spans 16 amino acids. The V and J ends lost 4 bases and 2 bases respectively, with 12 bases between them. Per germline, CDR1 MNHEY and CDR2 SVGAGI. CDR3 amino acids: CASSFTGLPGANVLTF. The DNA of the CDR3 is TGTGCCAGCAGTTTTACAGGGCTCCCTGGGGCCAACGTCCTGACTTTC.

The gene calls are TRBV6-4 and TRBJ2-6; 8 nucleotides match TRBD1. CDR1 and CDR2 (germline): MRHNA, SNTAGT. With 0 bases clipped from V and 5 bases from J, the junction kept 9 bases outside the gene matches. The CDR3 consists of 18 residues. The CDR3 loop is CASSDSYAGGARANVLTF. The CDR3 nucleotides are TGTGCCAGCAGTGACTCCTATGCAGGGGGCGCTAGGGCCAACGTCCTGACTTTC.

This clone was seen more than once but under ten times. The chain uses TRBV19 and TRBJ2-7; D unresolved. V lost 6 bases to trimming and J lost 2 bases, with 8 bases between them. The CDR3 totals 12 residues. Looked up from germline, CDR1 is LNHDA and CDR2 is SQIVND (reference sequence). The CDR3 region has the DNA TGTGCCAGTAGATCAGACACCTACGAGCAGTACTTC. This sequence encodes CASRSDTYEQYF. The whole variable domain, filled in from reference TRBV19 and TRBJ2-7, reads DGGITQSPKYLFRKEGQNVTLSCEQNLNHDAMYWYRQDPGQGLRLIYYSQIVNDFQKGDIAEGYSVSREKKESFPLTVTSAQKNPTAFYLCASRSDTYEQYFGPGTRLTVT.

This chain uses TRBV7-8 with TRBJ2-6; TRBD2 is a possible D gene (6 bases). Germline values: CDR1 SGHVS, CDR2 FQNEAQ. CDR3 length equals 18 residues. V lost 1 base, J lost 2 bases, and 15 bases lay in between. This CDR3 is CASSLGWRRGAGANVLTF. The CDR3, as DNA: TGTGCCAGCAGCTTAGGATGGCGGAGGGGCGCTGGGGCCAACGTCCTGACTTTC.

The rearrangement uses TRBV29-1 and TRBJ1-1; D not resolved. From germline, CDR1 is SQVTM and CDR2 ANQGSEA. V lost 2 bases and J 3 bases, leaving 10 bases between the germline ends. The CDR3 sequence is 13 residues long. The CDR3, as DNA: TGCAGCGTTGAACTCCCCCGGGACACTGAAGCTTTCTTT. This gives the protein CSVELPRDTEAFF.

This clone was found once. V is TRBV11-3 and J is TRBJ1-4; D gene ambiguous. The CDR3 is made up of 14 amino acids. The V gene's germline CDR1 is SGHNT and CDR2 YENEEA. The ends were cut back, 5 bases at V and 12 bases at J, with 19 bases in the middle. For the CDR3, the DNA is TGTGCCAGCAGCCCCCAATCCACGGGAGGAGAACTGTTTTTT. Protein: CASSPQSTGGELFF.

The chain carries TRBV18 and TRBJ2-7; no reliable D call. Per the germline V gene, CDR1 is KGHSH and CDR2 is LQKENI. The CDR3 covers 14 residues. V was trimmed by 1 base and J by 2 bases, leaving 9 bases between them. This chain's CDR3 is CASSPHPETYEQYF. In DNA, the CDR3 is TGTGCCAGCTCACCACATCCAGAAACCTACGAGCAGTACTTC.

The count of this clone is one. The chain has TRBV2 and TRBJ2-7; 7 nucleotides match TRBD2. CDR1 and CDR2 from the germline V gene are SNHLY and FYNNEI. Germline trimming cut 6 bases from V and 3 bases from J; bases unmatched to any gene: 5. This CDR3 has 13 residues. The CDR3 here is CASRAGEDYEQYF. Here the CDR3 DNA reads TGTGCCAGCAGGGCGGGGGAAGACTACGAGCAGTACTTC.

The chain has TRBV5-4 and TRBJ2-1; TRBD2 matches 10 bases. The CDR3 totals 16 residues. V dropped 4 bases and J dropped 0; count of bases not matched to a gene: 4. The germline gives CDR1 SGHNT, CDR2 YYREEE (reference sequence). The CDR3 sequence: CASSASSGSSYNEQFF. In DNA, the CDR3 is TGTGCCAGCAGCGCCTCTAGCGGGAGCTCCTACAATGAGCAGTTCTTC.